This T cell receptor (beta chain) derives from a study of T cell repertoires in cytomegalovirus infection. CDR3 length: 12 residues. Trimming removed 3 bases from V and 8 bases from J, with 9 bases in between. Germline-derived CDR1 and CDR2 are SGHDN and FVKESK. Study-wide results and caveats: Summed public TCR beta family frequency identified CMV carriers bearing the relevant HLA.

TCRdb reprocessed the reads with MiXCR, giving one entry per CDR3 protein. Counted here are 350,000 to 500,000 distinct CDR3 sequences, about a third occurring once; the ten biggest clones make up approximately 14%. On this clonotype itself: The antigen is unknown.

The gene calls are TRBV14 and TRBJ2-3, with D hard to call. This sequence was found in a human donor in good health (CMV status not recorded). Some clones in this sample may be carry-over from other donors' samples. The specimen was PBMCs. CDR3 DNA: TGTGCCAGCAGCCAGGGCGTGAGTACGCAGTATTTT. Protein sequence: CASSQGVSTQYF.